One sample yielded the 15 T cell receptor beta chains listed below, sequenced in a study of T cell responses to AZD1222 COVID-19 vaccine. TCRdb keeps only in-frame clones here, not all; method: immunoSEQ multiplex PCR. The sample has some 120,000 clones, 88% seen once. The sample was peripheral blood, taken on day 0 of AZD1222 vaccination. The source is an adult in good health.

This clone came up once. The J gene is TRBJ2-1, the V gene TRBV24-1; a weak D match, TRBD1 (5 bases). The CDR3 has 13 residues. The V and J ends lost 1 base and 7 bases respectively, with 7 bases between them. The germline V gene has CDR1 KGHDR and CDR2 SFDVKD. DNA of the CDR3: TGTGCCACCAGTGATTTCAAGGGGAATGAGCAGTTCTTC. It encodes CATSDFKGNEQFF.

This sequence joins TRBV3-1 (or the pseudogene TRBV3-2) and TRBJ2-3, with a tentative D call TRBD1 (5 bases). Trimming cost V 1 base and J 2 bases, with 13 bases left between them. CDR3 length equals 16 residues. The germline V gene encodes CDR1 LGHDT and CDR2 YNNKEL (reference sequence). The CDR3 region has the DNA TGTGCCAGCAGCCAAGGGACACTCACCCTCACAGATACGCAGTATTTT. Amino acid sequence: CASSQGTLTLTDTQYF.

The rearrangement joins TRBV30 to TRBJ1-6, with 7 bases matching TRBD1. CDR3 size: 14 residues. The germline V gene encodes CDR1 GTSNPN and CDR2 SVGIG (reference sequence). J gave up 7 bases and V 4 bases, and 7 bases lay outside the gene matches. The CDR3 spells CAWIGDRENSPLHF. The CDR3 bases are TGTGCCTGGATCGGTGACAGGGAAAATTCACCCCTCCACTTT.

The rearrangement joins TRBV30 to TRBJ1-2; D is unclear. Germline CDR1 GTSNPN, CDR2 SVGIG (reference sequence). Trimming took off 4 bases at V and 7 bases at J, with 10 bases between the two ends. The CDR3 has 11 amino acids. The CDR3 spells CAWTGGIGYTF. The DNA of the CDR3 is TGTGCCTGGACCGGAGGGATTGGCTACACCTTC.

The chain recombines TRBV19 with TRBJ1-2; the D gene is possibly TRBD1 (5 bases). This CDR3 is 17 amino acids long. In germline, CDR1 is LNHDA, CDR2 SQIVND (reference sequence). The V end lost 8 bases, the J end lost 1 base, and 23 bases lay between the germline ends. CDR3 coding DNA: TGTGCCAGTTTTGGGGCCCTAGGAGGGTTTATTAACTATGGCTACACCTTC. It specifies CASFGALGGFINYGYTF.

J is TRBJ2-4 and V is TRBV5-5, with 8 bases identical to TRBD2. CDR3 length: 18 amino acids. Germline V lookup: CDR1 SGHKS, CDR2 YYEKEE (reference sequence). V gave up 4 bases and J gave up 1 base; unmatched junction bases: 13. CDR3 DNA sequence: TGTGCCAGCAGCCCCGGACGGGAGGGCCTGTCGGCCAAAAACATTCAGTACTTC. It codes for CASSPGREGLSAKNIQYF.

This chain links TRBV3-1 (or the pseudogene TRBV3-2) with TRBJ2-5; D may be TRBD2 (6 bases). V lost 0 bases and J 5 bases, leaving 25 bases between the germline ends. The germline CDR1 and CDR2 sequences are LGHDT and YNNKEL (reference sequence). CDR3 size: 19 residues. CDR3 nucleotide sequence: TGTGCCAGCAGCCAAGATCGCCGGGAGTTACGGTGGGAAAAGGAGACCCAGTACTTC. Protein: CASSQDRRELRWEKETQYF.

This clone was picked up one time. The CDR3 DNA sequence: TGTGCCAGCAGCTTAGTCCCCAGCCCAGGAACTAACTATGGCTACACCTTC. This sequence encodes CASSLVPSPGTNYGYTF. V is TRBV13 and J is TRBJ1-2; D not resolved. The CDR3 totals 17 residues. Germline CDR1 is PRHDT and CDR2 is FYEKMQ (reference sequence). V was trimmed by 1 base and J by 0 bases, leaving 15 bases between them.

V is TRBV14 and J is TRBJ1-2; no reliable D call. In germline, CDR1 is SGHDN, CDR2 FVKESK. The CDR3 has 12 amino acids. V lost 3 bases and J lost 4, with 6 bases in between. The DNA of the CDR3 is TGTGCCAGCAGCCAGGCATTCTATGGCTACACCTTC. Protein: CASSQAFYGYTF.

This clone was found once. The rearrangement joins TRBV7-2 to TRBJ1-1; TRBD1 agrees at 9 bases. V lost 1 base, J lost 0 bases, and 6 bases stayed unmatched. From germline, CDR1 is SGHTA and CDR2 FQGNSA. This CDR3 has 17 amino acids. CDR3 sequence: CASSLGGTGPMNTEAFF. CDR3 coding DNA: TGTGCCAGCAGCTTAGGGGGGACAGGGCCTATGAACACTGAAGCTTTCTTT.

V gene TRBV10-3 combines with J gene TRBJ1-4; D unclear. The V gene's germline CDR1 is ENHRY and CDR2 SYGVKD. CDR3 size: 13 residues. V lost 10 bases, J lost 7 bases, and 16 bases lay in between. CDR3 sequence reads: CATVSEFSEKLFF. CDR3 sequence (DNA): TGTGCCACCGTCAGCGAATTTAGTGAAAAACTGTTTTTT.

Here the CDR3 reads CASKFISYNSPLHF. CDR3 nucleotides: TGTGCCAGTAAATTCATCTCCTATAATTCACCCCTCCACTTT. J is TRBJ1-6 and V is TRBV19; unclear D gene. CDR3 length equals 14 residues. Per the germline V gene, CDR1 is LNHDA and CDR2 is SQIVND (reference sequence). The V end was cut by 7 bases, the J end by 0 bases, with 7 bases between.

The genes are TRBV9 and TRBJ2-7; D may correspond to TRBD1 or TRBD2 (5 bases each). The CDR3 loop spans 17 amino acids. The germline CDR1 and CDR2 sequences are SGDLS and YYNGEE. V dropped 4 bases and J dropped 6 bases, with 26 bases sitting between them. CDR3 amino acids: CASSLGLTRGAGVEQYF. The CDR3 region has the DNA TGTGCCAGCAGCCTCGGGCTTACTAGAGGGGCCGGGGTCGAGCAGTACTTC.

This clone was seen a single time. The genes are TRBV2 and TRBJ2-5; D call uncertain. V was cut by 6 bases and J by 2 bases, with 10 bases left in between. Germline V gene lookup returns CDR1 SNHLY and CDR2 FYNNEI. The CDR3 spans 13 residues. The CDR3 region has the DNA TGTGCCAGCAGAATCTTGGCACAAGAGACCCAGTACTTC. Protein sequence: CASRILAQETQYF.

The chain carries TRBV5-8 and TRBJ1-5; possibly TRBD1 for D (6 bases). There are 16 residues in the CDR3. CDR1 is SGHTS and CDR2 is YDEGEE in the germline V gene. Trimming pared 3 bases from V and 2 bases from J, leaving 15 bases between. Here the CDR3 reads CASSSHRVSGNQPQHF. CDR3 in DNA: TGTGCCAGCAGCTCTCACAGGGTATCGGGCAATCAGCCCCAGCATTTT.